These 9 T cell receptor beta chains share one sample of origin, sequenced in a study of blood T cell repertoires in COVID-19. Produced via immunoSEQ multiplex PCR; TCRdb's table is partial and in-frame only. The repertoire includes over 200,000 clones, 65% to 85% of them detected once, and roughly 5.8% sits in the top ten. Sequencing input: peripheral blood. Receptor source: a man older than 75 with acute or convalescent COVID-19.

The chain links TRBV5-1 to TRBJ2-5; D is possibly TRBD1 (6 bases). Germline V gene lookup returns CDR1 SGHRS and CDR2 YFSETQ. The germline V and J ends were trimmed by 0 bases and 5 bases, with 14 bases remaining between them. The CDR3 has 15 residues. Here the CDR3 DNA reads TGCGCCAGCAGCTTGGCCAGGGGCTTAGGGGAGACCCAGTACTTC. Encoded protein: CASSLARGLGETQYF.

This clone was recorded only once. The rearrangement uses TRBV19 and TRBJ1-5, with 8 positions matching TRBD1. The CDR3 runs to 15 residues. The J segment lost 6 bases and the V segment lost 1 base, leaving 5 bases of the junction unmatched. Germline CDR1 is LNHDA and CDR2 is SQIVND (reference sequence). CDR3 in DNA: TGTGCCAGTAGTATAGTCAGGGGGCTGGGTCAGCCCCAGCATTTT. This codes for CASSIVRGLGQPQHF.

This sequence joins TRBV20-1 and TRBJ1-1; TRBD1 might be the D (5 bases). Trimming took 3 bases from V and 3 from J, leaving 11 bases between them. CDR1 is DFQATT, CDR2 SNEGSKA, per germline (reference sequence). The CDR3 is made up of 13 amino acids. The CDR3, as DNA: TGCAGTGCTAGTGGGTGGGGGGACACTGAAGCTTTCTTT. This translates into CSASGWGDTEAFF.

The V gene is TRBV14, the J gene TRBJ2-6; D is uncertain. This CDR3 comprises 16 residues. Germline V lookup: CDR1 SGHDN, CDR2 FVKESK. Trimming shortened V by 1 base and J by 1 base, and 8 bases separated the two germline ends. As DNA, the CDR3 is TGTGCCAGCAGCCAAGTCTATGGTTCTGGGGCCAACGTCCTGACTTTC. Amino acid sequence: CASSQVYGSGANVLTF.

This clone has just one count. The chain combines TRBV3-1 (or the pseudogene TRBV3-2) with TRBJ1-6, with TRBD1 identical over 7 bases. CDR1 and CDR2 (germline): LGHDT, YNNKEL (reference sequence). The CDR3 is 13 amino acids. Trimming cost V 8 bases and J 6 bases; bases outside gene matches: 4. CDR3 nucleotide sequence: TGTGCCAGCGCAGACAGGGTTAATTCACCCCTCCACTTT. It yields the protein CASADRVNSPLHF.

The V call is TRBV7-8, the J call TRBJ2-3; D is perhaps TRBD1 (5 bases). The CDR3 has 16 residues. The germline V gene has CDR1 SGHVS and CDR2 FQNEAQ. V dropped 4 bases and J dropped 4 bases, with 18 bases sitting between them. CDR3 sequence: CASSYLGAVGADTQYF. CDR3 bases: TGTGCCAGCAGCTACCTTGGGGCAGTAGGCGCAGATACGCAGTATTTT.

This chain's CDR3 is CASSLTGGKTYEQYF. The CDR3 nucleotides are TGCGCCAGCAGCTTAACAGGGGGGAAAACCTACGAGCAGTACTTC. The chain employs TRBV5-1 and TRBJ2-7; 8 bases are a match to TRBD1. The ends lost 2 bases at V and 2 bases at J; junction bases unmatched: 6. The CDR3 has 15 amino acids. Germline V gene sequence: CDR1 SGHRS, CDR2 YFSETQ.

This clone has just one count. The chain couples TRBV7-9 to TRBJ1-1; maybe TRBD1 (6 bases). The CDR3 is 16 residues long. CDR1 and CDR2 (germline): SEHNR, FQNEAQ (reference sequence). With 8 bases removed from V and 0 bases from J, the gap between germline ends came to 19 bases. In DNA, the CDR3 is TGTGCCAGCCAGGAGGCAAACAGGGTTCTGAACACTGAAGCTTTCTTT. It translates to CASQEANRVLNTEAFF. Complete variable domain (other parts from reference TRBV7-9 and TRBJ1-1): DTGVSQNPRHKITKRGQNVTFRCDPISEHNRLYWYRQTLGQGPEFLTYFQNEAQLEKSRLLSDRFSAERPKGSFSTLEIQRTEQGDSAMYLCASQEANRVLNTEAFFGQGTRLTVV.

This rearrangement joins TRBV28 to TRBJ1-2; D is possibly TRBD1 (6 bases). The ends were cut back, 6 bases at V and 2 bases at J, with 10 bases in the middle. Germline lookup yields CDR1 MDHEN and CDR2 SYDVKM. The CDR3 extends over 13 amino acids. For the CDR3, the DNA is TGTGCCAGCAGCCCAACAGGGAACTATGGCTACACCTTC. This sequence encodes CASSPTGNYGYTF.